This TCR beta chain was recovered during a study of blood T cells in healthy people across ages. V was pared by 7 bases and J by 0 bases, with 22 bases between. This CDR3 is built from 17 residues. Germline CDR1 SGHRS, CDR2 YFSETQ. A J-beta primer mix and a sample-barcoded 5' primer were used in a second PCR of about 7 to 12 cycles. Unique molecular identifiers of 12 random nucleotides labeled each cDNA. Each CDR3 protein gets one entry after TCRdb re-called the 5' RACE reads with MiXCR. The table has 1.5 million to 2 million distinct CDR3 sequences, about 31% seen once. The total RNA that was extracted per sample amounted to at least 5 micrograms.

This clonotype was obtained from a woman in her twenties or thirties in good health. Sequenced sample: blood. The rearrangement joins TRBV5-1 to TRBJ1-2; tentatively, D is TRBD1 (6 bases). CDR3 sequence (DNA): TGCGCCAGCGGCATCATGACAGGATATCAATCTAACTATGGCTACACCTTC. Translating gives CASGIMTGYQSNYGYTF.